Listed below are T cell receptor beta chains from one sample, sequenced in a study of spatial heterogeneity in lung cancer. Via MiXCR, TCRdb re-called the 5' RACE reads, giving one row per CDR3 protein. Of roughly 20,000 distinct CDR3 sequences in the sample, 4.5% to 5% are singletons; the top ten hold roughly 9.9%. The specimen was lung tumor tissue, collected at surgery. All receptors derive from a male donor with early-stage non-small cell lung cancer. CDR3s include the opening cysteine and the closing phenylalanine or tryptophan. A D gene is named only where the DNA matches it firmly. Size is stated for part of the rows, as once, few or many counts, or as a class when the clone is expanded.

j_gene: TRBJ2-6; abundance: few; d_gene: .; v_gene: TRBV7-8; CDR3nt: TGTGCCAGCAGCCCCAGGACAGCCTCTGGGGCCAACGTCCTGACTTTC; CDR3aa: CASSPRTASGANVLTF
j_gene: TRBJ1-6; abundance: few; d_gene: TRBD1; v_gene: TRBV3-1; CDR3nt: TGTGCCAGCAGCCAAGAGGGACAACCGGGACAGCGCCTCCGTAGCTCCTATAATTCACCCCTCCACTTT; CDR3aa: CASSQEGQPGQRLRSSYNSPLHF
j_gene: TRBJ1-1; abundance: many; d_gene: .; v_gene: TRBV5-1; CDR3nt: TGCGCCAGCAGCTTGGCCGCCAGTAAGACCCCCATGAACACTGAAGCTTTCTTT; CDR3aa: CASSLAASKTPMNTEAFF
j_gene: TRBJ1-5; abundance: many; d_gene: .; v_gene: TRBV28; CDR3nt: TGTGCCAGCAGACCAATCTTTGGGGTGACGGGCAATCAGCCCCAGCATTTT; CDR3aa: CASRPIFGVTGNQPQHF
j_gene: TRBJ2-1; abundance: large; d_gene: .; v_gene: TRBV5-1; CDR3nt: TGCGCCAGCAGCTTGGAACCAAGCTCCTACAATGAGCAGTTCTTC; CDR3aa: CASSLEPSSYNEQFF
j_gene: TRBJ2-7; abundance: many; d_gene: TRBD2; v_gene: TRBV29-1; CDR3nt: TGCAGCACATTTGACACGGGGGGAACCTACGAGCAGTACTTC; CDR3aa: CSTFDTGGTYEQYF
j_gene: TRBJ2-5; abundance: medium-sized; d_gene: TRBD2; v_gene: TRBV5-1; CDR3nt: TGCGCCAGCAGCCCGGGACTAGCGGGGGGGCGTCAAGAGACCCAGTACTTC; CDR3aa: CASSPGLAGGRQETQYF
j_gene: TRBJ1-1; abundance: many; d_gene: .; v_gene: TRBV7-9; CDR3nt: TGTGCCAGCAGCTGGACAGTTGAAGCTTTCTTT; CDR3aa: CASSWTVEAFF
j_gene: TRBJ1-6; abundance: many; d_gene: .; v_gene: TRBV28; CDR3nt: TGTGCCAGCAGTAGGACCTCCCGGACACCCCTCCACTTT; CDR3aa: CASSRTSRTPLHF
j_gene: TRBJ2-2; abundance: many; d_gene: .; v_gene: TRBV28; CDR3nt: TGTGCCAGCAACCGACAGGCGGGGAGCACCGGGGAGCTGTTTTTT; CDR3aa: CASNRQAGSTGELFF
j_gene: TRBJ2-7; abundance: few; d_gene: .; v_gene: TRBV6-5; CDR3nt: TGTGCCAGCTTTCCCAGCCGGGGACTTCCCCACGAGCAGTACTTC; CDR3aa: CASFPSRGLPHEQYF
j_gene: TRBJ1-5; abundance: many; d_gene: .; v_gene: TRBV6-2/TRBV6-3; CDR3nt: TGTGCCAGCAGTTATATATTTCAGCCCCAGCATTTT; CDR3aa: CASSYIFQPQHF
j_gene: TRBJ2-1; abundance: many; d_gene: TRBD2; v_gene: TRBV9; CDR3nt: TGTGCCAGCAGCGTAGACTCCCTACTAGCGGAGGGGAATGAGCAGTTCTTC; CDR3aa: CASSVDSLLAEGNEQFF
j_gene: TRBJ2-7; abundance: many; d_gene: .; v_gene: TRBV6-2/TRBV6-3; CDR3nt: TGTGCCAGCAGCTCAATGATCGGGCAGGGGAGCTACGAGCAGTACTTC; CDR3aa: CASSSMIGQGSYEQYF
j_gene: TRBJ1-6; abundance: few; d_gene: .; v_gene: TRBV20-1; CDR3nt: TGCAGTGCTAGAGATTGGCTCCACGATTATAATTCACCCCTCCACTTT; CDR3aa: CSARDWLHDYNSPLHF
j_gene: TRBJ2-3; abundance: medium-sized; d_gene: .; v_gene: TRBV7-2; CDR3nt: TGTGCCAGCAGCTTAGTTACTATGAAGAGAATCGTGTCAGATACGCAGTATTTT; CDR3aa: CASSLVTMKRIVSDTQYF
j_gene: TRBJ1-2; abundance: many; d_gene: TRBD1; v_gene: TRBV14; CDR3nt: TGTGCCAGCAGCCGAGGGACAGCAACCTATGGCTACACCTTC; CDR3aa: CASSRGTATYGYTF
j_gene: TRBJ2-3; abundance: .; d_gene: .; v_gene: TRBV23-1; CDR3nt: TGCGTCAGCAGTCATGAGAGGGAAAGCACAGATTCGCAGTATTTT; CDR3aa: CVSSHERESTDSQYF
j_gene: TRBJ2-1; abundance: many; d_gene: .; v_gene: TRBV25-1; CDR3nt: TGTGCCAGCAGTTTGGGGTACGATGAGCAGTTCTTC; CDR3aa: CASSLGYDEQFF
j_gene: TRBJ1-1; abundance: .; d_gene: .; v_gene: TRBV29-1; CDR3nt: TGCAGCGTGGATCCCTCCGCGTCAGGGCCTCCCGGGACTGAAGCTTTCTTT; CDR3aa: CSVDPSASGPPGTEAFF
j_gene: TRBJ2-1; abundance: many; d_gene: .; v_gene: TRBV24-1; CDR3nt: TGTGCCACCCGAGGAAGGGGGGAATCCTACAATGAGCAGTTCTTC; CDR3aa: CATRGRGESYNEQFF
j_gene: TRBJ2-6; abundance: many; d_gene: .; v_gene: TRBV7-9; CDR3nt: TGTGCCAGCACAACTGGGGCCAACGTCCTGACTTTC; CDR3aa: CASTTGANVLTF
j_gene: TRBJ1-1; abundance: many; d_gene: .; v_gene: TRBV27; CDR3nt: TGTGCCAGCAGTTTGAGGGGGACTGAAGCTTTCTTT; CDR3aa: CASSLRGTEAFF
j_gene: TRBJ2-1; abundance: many; d_gene: TRBD2; v_gene: TRBV15; CDR3nt: TGTGCCACCAGCAGAGGATCCGTTAGTAGGACTAGCGGCTCCTACAATGAGCAGTTCTTC; CDR3aa: CATSRGSVSRTSGSYNEQFF
j_gene: TRBJ2-5; abundance: many; d_gene: .; v_gene: TRBV5-5; CDR3nt: TGTGCCAGCAGCTTGTCTCCGACTAGTCCCCAAGAGACCCAGTACTTC; CDR3aa: CASSLSPTSPQETQYF